The 18 T cell receptor beta chains presented below share a single source sample, sequenced in a study of blood T cell repertoires in COVID-19. Sequencing was performed with immunoSEQ multiplex PCR; in TCRdb, only in-frame clones are kept and a portion is missing. The table records roughly 270,000 clones, 75% to 90% of them present only once. The sequenced sample consisted of PBMCs or T cells enriched from blood (not recorded which). The receptors were gathered from a woman aged 50 to 60 who had recovered from COVID-19.

The chain has TRBV19 and TRBJ1-5; D is ambiguous. The CDR3 is made up of 15 amino acids. Germline-derived CDR1 and CDR2 are LNHDA and SQIVND (reference sequence). Trimming removed 3 bases from V and 1 base from J, with 10 bases in between. The CDR3 nucleotides are TGTGCCAGTAGTATGGCGGGCTACAGCAATCAGCCCCAGCATTTT. Its protein is CASSMAGYSNQPQHF.

V and J are TRBV19 and TRBJ2-1; no clear D gene. Germline V CDR1 and CDR2: LNHDA, SQIVND (reference sequence). The CDR3 sequence is 12 residues long. The germline V and J ends were trimmed by 6 bases and 8 bases, with 11 bases remaining between them. The CDR3 sequence: CASRNSFDEQFF. CDR3 DNA: TGTGCCAGTAGAAACTCCTTTGATGAGCAGTTCTTC.

The chain combines TRBV6-5 with TRBJ2-7; 7 positions agree with TRBD1. With 10 bases clipped from V and 2 bases from J, the junction kept 11 bases outside the gene matches. The length of the CDR3 is 14 residues. Germline CDR1 reads MNHEY; CDR2 reads SVGAGI. The DNA for the CDR3 is TGTGCCACCCCCCGAGGGACAGCACCCTACGAGCAGTACTTC. It yields the protein CATPRGTAPYEQYF.

The rearrangement links TRBV9 to TRBJ1-2; 8 bases align to TRBD1. CDR3 size: 14 residues. V shed 0 bases, J shed 7 bases, and the junction held 5 bases outside the gene matches. CDR1 and CDR2 from the germline V gene are SGDLS and YYNGEE. The CDR3 nucleotides are TGTGCCAGCAGCGTAGGTCCAGGGGGCCCTGGCTACACCTTC. It yields the protein CASSVGPGGPGYTF. Together with reference TRBV9 and TRBJ1-2, the CDR3 gives the full variable domain: DSGVTQTPKHLITATGQRVTLRCSPRSGDLSVYWYQQSLDQGLQFLIQYYNGEERAKGNILERFSAQQFPDLHSELNLSSLELGDSALYFCASSVGPGGPGYTFGSGTRLTVV.

The sample holds a few counts of this clone. The chain combines TRBV9 with TRBJ1-2; TRBD1 aligns across 8 bases. V trimming: 0 bases; J trimming: 3 bases; junction bases outside the gene matches: 7. Looked up from germline, CDR1 is SGDLS and CDR2 is YYNGEE. The CDR3 runs 16 residues. This CDR3 is CASSVDAGQGYYGYTF. The CDR3 nucleotides read TGTGCCAGCAGCGTAGACGCAGGACAGGGATACTATGGCTACACCTTC.

This clone was detected a few times. The V gene is TRBV7-9, the J gene TRBJ1-2; D is unclear. This CDR3 contains 14 residues. Per the germline V gene, CDR1 is SEHNR and CDR2 is FQNEAQ (reference sequence). The ends were cut back, 7 bases at V and 2 bases at J, with 14 bases in the middle. CDR3 sequence reads: CASTPGTGNYGYTF. The DNA for the CDR3 is TGTGCCAGCACCCCCGGCACGGGAAACTATGGCTACACCTTC.

V is TRBV7-9 and J is TRBJ1-4; D remains unclear. The V gene lost 2 bases and the J gene lost 3 bases, with 10 bases spanning the gap. This CDR3 comprises 15 residues. The germline V gene has CDR1 SEHNR and CDR2 FQNEAQ (reference sequence). CDR3 DNA: TGTGCCAGCAGCTTATTTGGGGAGTCTAATGAAAAACTGTTTTTT. It translates to CASSLFGESNEKLFF.

The chain links TRBV5-6 to TRBJ1-1; TRBD1 aligns across 8 bases. Trimming removed 6 bases from V and 6 bases from J; junction bases left unmatched: 16. CDR1 is SGHDT, CDR2 YYEEEE, per germline. The CDR3 extends over 16 amino acids. The CDR3 DNA follows: TGTGCCAGCAACACATTAGATGGGACAGGAATCCCTGAAGCTTTCTTT. This codes for CASNTLDGTGIPEAFF.

The chain uses TRBV2 and TRBJ1-4, with a tentative D call TRBD1 (6 bases). Per germline, CDR1 SNHLY and CDR2 FYNNEI. V was trimmed by 6 bases and J by 6 bases, leaving 26 bases between them. This CDR3 is built from 18 residues. The DNA of the CDR3 is TGTGCCAGCAGAGACAAAACAACCGGGACACCCTGGCATGAAAAACTGTTTTTT. It specifies CASRDKTTGTPWHEKLFF.

The rearrangement uses TRBV24-1 and TRBJ1-2, with D possibly matching TRBD1 (6 bases). The CDR3 has 17 amino acids. The V end lost 0 bases, the J end lost 2 bases, and 15 bases lay between the germline ends. The V gene's germline CDR1 is KGHDR and CDR2 SFDVKD. Here the CDR3 reads CATSDLLPGHLNYGYTF. The CDR3 bases are TGTGCCACCAGTGATTTGCTTCCGGGACACCTAAACTATGGCTACACCTTC.

The chain employs TRBV27 and TRBJ1-2, with 9 bases lining up with TRBD1. Trimming took 4 bases from V and 13 from J; bases not matched to a gene: 7. The CDR3 is 12 residues long. Germline V CDR1 and CDR2: MNHEY, SMNVEV (reference sequence). CDR3: CASSYGTGFLTF. The CDR3 nucleotides read TGTGCCAGCAGTTATGGGACAGGGTTTCTCACCTTC.

V is TRBV5-1 and J is TRBJ2-3, with TRBD1 as a possible D gene (6 bases). Trimming pared 2 bases from V and 1 base from J, leaving 20 bases between. The CDR3 sequence is 18 residues long. Germline V gives CDR1 SGHRS, CDR2 YFSETQ. The CDR3 loop is CASSLQTGRYVGTDTQYF. The DNA for the CDR3 is TGCGCCAGCAGCTTACAGACAGGCCGTTATGTTGGCACAGATACGCAGTATTTT. Complete variable domain (other parts from reference TRBV5-1 and TRBJ2-3): KAGVTQTPRYLIKTRGQQVTLSCSPISGHRSVSWYQQTPGQGLQFLFEYFSETQRNKGNFPGRFSGRQFSNSRSEMNVSTLELGDSALYLCASSLQTGRYVGTDTQYFGPGTRLTVL.

For this clone: The junction differs from germline at one of its ends, possibly a read error. The rearrangement joins TRBV19 to TRBJ2-3; TRBD1 or TRBD2 may be the D gene (5 bases each). The germline V gene encodes CDR1 LNHDA and CDR2 SQIVND (reference sequence). This CDR3 spans 14 amino acids. The CDR3 reads CASSTGLLTDTQYF. The CDR3 DNA reads TGTGCCAGCAGTACAGGACTCCTCACAGATACGCAGTATTTT.

The chain is built from TRBV27 and TRBJ2-3; maybe TRBD2 (6 bases). Germline V gene sequence: CDR1 MNHEY, CDR2 SMNVEV (reference sequence). The V gene lost 3 bases and the J gene lost 2 bases, with 15 bases spanning the gap. This CDR3 region has 16 residues. The CDR3 region has the DNA TGTGCCAGCAGTTTCCACCCTCGCGGGGCCACAGATACGCAGTATTTT. Encoded protein: CASSFHPRGATDTQYF.

This sequence joins TRBV19 and TRBJ1-2; 10 nucleotides agree with TRBD1. Germline CDR1 and CDR2: LNHDA and SQIVND (reference sequence). CDR3 size: 16 residues. The trim removed 5 bases at V and 4 bases at J, leaving 10 bases unmatched. The CDR3 DNA reads as TGTGCCAGTAGTCAATCGACAGGGGGCTCCCGCTATGGCTACACCTTC. Its protein is CASSQSTGGSRYGYTF.

V usage is TRBV9 and J usage is TRBJ2-2, with D perhaps matching TRBD1 (5 bases). V was cut by 0 bases and J by 2 bases, with 20 bases left in between. Germline CDR1 and CDR2: SGDLS and YYNGEE. The CDR3 length is 19 residues. In DNA form, the CDR3 reads TGTGCCAGCAGCGTAGCGTCAGGGTTTGGCACCTCTAACACCGGGGAGCTGTTTTTT. It specifies CASSVASGFGTSNTGELFF.

CDR3 sequence (DNA): TGCGCCAGCAGTGAGGTCGGTAGCACAGATACGCAGTATTTT. Translating it yields CASSEVGSTDTQYF. The rearrangement uses TRBV10-1 and TRBJ2-3; D unclear. V lost 2 bases, J lost 0 bases, and 6 bases lay in between. This CDR3 is built from 14 residues. Germline-derived CDR1 and CDR2 are WNHNN and SYGVQD (reference sequence).

The rearrangement uses TRBV2 and TRBJ2-5; 8 bases agree with TRBD1. The ends lost 5 bases at V and 3 bases at J; junction bases unmatched: 2. The CDR3 extends over 13 amino acids. The germline V gene encodes CDR1 SNHLY and CDR2 FYNNEI. CDR3 sequence: CASSRTGKETQYF. The CDR3 DNA reads as TGTGCCAGCAGTAGGACAGGGAAAGAGACCCAGTACTTC.